Following are 18 T cell receptor beta chains from one sample sequenced in a study of T cell repertoires in cytomegalovirus infection. No antigen is known for these receptors. TCRdb used MiXCR to reprocess the reads, holding one entry per CDR3 protein. The data hold hundreds of thousands of distinct CDR3 sequences, with approximately 31% observed a single time. Sequencing used cultured CD8+ T cells from PBMCs, obtained from culture after CMV antigen stimulation. The receptors originated from a human donor in good health (CMV status not recorded). Some clones in this sample may be carry-over from other donors' samples.

CDR3 region: CASRGIRRDRVSPQYF. CDR3 in DNA: TGTGCCAGCAGGGGGATACGCCGGGACAGGGTATCTCCGCAGTATTTT. The rearrangement joins TRBV7-9 to TRBJ2-3; TRBD1 aligns across 9 bases. Looked up from germline, CDR1 is SEHNR and CDR2 is FQNEAQ (reference sequence). The V gene end was trimmed by 6 bases and the J gene end by 10 bases; junction bases not matched to a gene: 17. CDR3 size: 16 residues. The variable domain in full, with the rest retrieved from reference TRBV7-9 and TRBJ2-3, is DTGVSQNPRHKITKRGQNVTFRCDPISEHNRLYWYRQTLGQGPEFLTYFQNEAQLEKSRLLSDRFSAERPKGSFSTLEIQRTEQGDSAMYLCASRGIRRDRVSPQYFGPGTRLTVL.

Notes on this clonotype: A much larger clone sits a single nucleotide away, making a read error possible. This CDR3 is CANSSDRGGTDTQYF. For the CDR3, the DNA is TGTGCCAACAGTTCGGACAGGGGTGGCACAGATACGCAGTATTTT. The rearrangement uses TRBV12-3 or TRBV12-4 and TRBJ2-3, with 9 bases aligning to TRBD1. The length of the CDR3 is 15 residues.

The chain recombines TRBV7-2 with TRBJ2-3, with 8 bases that match TRBD2. The V segment lost 4 bases and the J segment 9 bases; nucleotides outside the gene matches: 15. The CDR3 sequence is 16 residues long. Per germline, CDR1 SGHTA and CDR2 FQGNSA. CDR3 sequence reads: CASSSPLAGTLETQYF. DNA for the CDR3: TGTGCCAGCAGCTCGCCTTTAGCGGGGACCTTAGAGACGCAGTATTTT.

This clonotype was observed at least ten times. The gene calls are TRBV7-8 and TRBJ1-5; D gene uncertain. Germline CDR1 SGHVS, CDR2 FQNEAQ. The V gene lost 2 bases and the J gene lost 2 bases, with 19 bases spanning the gap. The CDR3 totals 18 residues. The CDR3, as DNA: TGTGCCAGCAGCTTATCGGGAACTTCCGGGAGGGGCAATCAGCCCCAGCATTTT. The encoded protein is CASSLSGTSGRGNQPQHF. The full variable domain, with the rest looked up from reference TRBV7-8 and TRBJ1-5, is GAGVSQSPRYKVAKRGQDVALRCDPISGHVSLFWYQQALGQGPEFLTYFQNEAQLDKSGLPSDRFFAERPEGSVSTLKIQRTQQEDSAVYLCASSLSGTSGRGNQPQHFGDGTRLSIL.

The CDR3 nucleotides read TGTGCCAGCAGTGAATACTTCCCAAACCCTCAGGGCACTGGGGAGCTGTTTTTT. Residues: CASSEYFPNPQGTGELFF. The V and J genes are TRBV25-1 and TRBJ2-2, with TRBD1 as a possible D gene (5 bases). The ends were cut back, 0 bases at V and 8 bases at J, with 22 bases in the middle. The CDR3 spans 18 residues. Per the germline V gene, CDR1 is MGHDK and CDR2 is SYGVNS. Drawing the rest from reference TRBV25-1 and TRBJ2-2, the complete variable domain is EADIYQTPRYLVIGTGKKITLECSQTMGHDKMYWYQQDPGMELHLIHYSYGVNSTEKGDLSSESTVSRIRTEHFPLTLESARPSHTSQYLCASSEYFPNPQGTGELFFGEGSRLTVL.

The genes are TRBV29-1 and TRBJ2-5, with 7 bases identical to TRBD1. The CDR3 spans 13 residues. Germline-derived CDR1 and CDR2 are SQVTM and ANQGSEA. V was clipped by 3 bases and J by 4 bases; unmatched bases: 5. The CDR3 nucleotides read TGCAGCGTTGAGTCAAGGGGGCGAGAGACCCAGTACTTC. Its translation is CSVESRGRETQYF. Based on the CDR3 plus reference TRBV29-1 and TRBJ2-5, the full variable domain is SAVISQKPSRDICQRGTSLTIQCQVDSQVTMMFWYRQQPGQSLTLIATANQGSEATYESGFVIDKFPISRPNLTFSTLTVSNMSPEDSSIYLCSVESRGRETQYFGPGTRLLVL.

This clonotype was detected many times. This sequence joins TRBV11-2 and TRBJ1-6, with D perhaps matching TRBD1 (5 bases). V lost 1 base to trimming and J lost 4 bases, with 14 bases between them. From germline, CDR1 is SGHAT and CDR2 FQNNGV. This CDR3 has 17 amino acids. CDR3 sequence: CASSLVAGQTYNSPLHF. The CDR3 DNA sequence: TGTGCCAGCAGCTTAGTGGCGGGGCAGACATATAATTCACCCCTCCACTTT.

This clonotype was counted between two and nine times. The chain links TRBV20-1 to TRBJ1-1; TRBD1 might be the D (5 bases). The CDR3 is 18 amino acids. Germline V gene lookup returns CDR1 DFQATT and CDR2 SNEGSKA (reference sequence). With 4 bases removed from V and 3 bases from J, the gap between germline ends came to 27 bases. For the CDR3, the DNA is TGCAGTGCTACAGAGGGGTGGGGCGCCCAGTCTTTAGACACTGAAGCTTTCTTT. It translates to CSATEGWGAQSLDTEAFF.

This clonotype has only a few counts. The chain couples TRBV6-1 to TRBJ2-3, with D unclear. CDR3 length: 17 residues. V dropped 5 bases and J dropped 0 bases, with 18 bases sitting between them. Germline assignment: CDR1 MNHNS and CDR2 SASEGT. The DNA for the CDR3 is TGTGCCAGCAGTTACCCCACCGTGGGTACTAGCACAGATACGCAGTATTTT. It translates to CASSYPTVGTSTDTQYF.

The count of this clonotype is one. V is TRBV6-6 and J is TRBJ2-3; 9 bases agree with TRBD2. The germline V gene encodes CDR1 MNHNY and CDR2 SVGAGI (reference sequence). Trimming cost V 2 bases and J 4 bases; bases outside gene matches: 10. The CDR3 spans 17 residues. CDR3 sequence reads: CASSYEVAGVNADTQYF. CDR3 in DNA: TGTGCCAGCAGTTACGAAGTAGCGGGGGTCAACGCAGATACGCAGTATTTT.

This clonotype was picked up a small number of times. The rearrangement uses TRBV6-1 and TRBJ1-2; D uncertain. Trimming pared 1 base from V and 1 base from J, leaving 4 bases between. This CDR3 has 13 amino acids. Germline V lookup: CDR1 MNHNS, CDR2 SASEGT. As DNA, the CDR3 is TGTGCCAGCAGTGAAGTAGTTAACTATGGCTACACCTTC. Translation: CASSEVVNYGYTF.

This clonotype was detected ten times or more. The chain is built from TRBV7-8 and TRBJ2-1; possible D gene TRBD2, 6 bases. From germline, CDR1 is SGHVS and CDR2 FQNEAQ. The germline V and J ends were trimmed by 4 bases and 4 bases, with 14 bases remaining between them. This CDR3 is built from 15 residues. CDR3 coding DNA: TGTGCCAGCAGCTGGATCGGGGGAGATTACAATGAGCAGTTCTTC. This sequence encodes CASSWIGGDYNEQFF.

This chain joins TRBV15 and TRBJ1-4, with 7 bases matching TRBD1. With 6 bases clipped from V and 2 bases from J, the junction kept 9 bases outside the gene matches. The CDR3 has 16 amino acids. Germline CDR1 LNHNV, CDR2 YYDKDF (reference sequence). The CDR3 region has the DNA TGTGCCACCAGAAGTACCGACAGGGTGACTAATGAAAAACTGTTTTTT. It translates to CATRSTDRVTNEKLFF.

This clonotype was seen once. The chain carries TRBV7-9 and TRBJ1-4, with D possibly matching TRBD1 (6 bases). V dropped 5 bases and J dropped 5 bases, with 12 bases sitting between them. CDR3 length equals 14 residues. Germline CDR1 is SEHNR and CDR2 is FQNEAQ (reference sequence). The DNA for the CDR3 is TGTGCCAGCAGCGAACAGGGAAGAAATGAAAAACTGTTTTTT. Its protein is CASSEQGRNEKLFF.

V is TRBV27 and J is TRBJ1-1; tentatively, D is TRBD1 (5 bases). V lost 0 bases to trimming and J lost 1 base, with 9 bases between them. CDR1 and CDR2 from the germline V gene are MNHEY and SMNVEV (reference sequence). CDR3 length: 15 amino acids. CDR3: CASSLSIQGNTEAFF. The DNA of the CDR3 is TGTGCCAGCAGTTTATCGATTCAGGGGAACACTGAAGCTTTCTTT.

CDR3 protein: CASSLTGQGVPKYYGYTF. Here the CDR3 DNA reads TGTGCCAGCAGCTTAACAGGACAGGGGGTGCCCAAGTACTATGGCTACACCTTC. V and J are TRBV7-2 and TRBJ1-2; TRBD1 agrees at 10 bases. The CDR3 has 18 amino acids. The germline gives CDR1 SGHTA, CDR2 FQGNSA. Trimming took 2 bases from V and 3 from J; bases not matched to a gene: 12.

This clonotype came up a few times. The genes are TRBV10-3 and TRBJ2-7; a possible D gene is TRBD2 (5 bases). V was pared by 2 bases and J by 5 bases, with 13 bases between. Per germline, CDR1 ENHRY and CDR2 SYGVKD. CDR3 size: 14 residues. The CDR3 here is CAISEPSDFDEQYF. Written as DNA, the CDR3 is TGTGCCATCAGTGAGCCTTCGGACTTTGACGAGCAGTACTTC.

The J gene is TRBJ2-3, the V gene TRBV4-3; a possible D gene is TRBD1 (6 bases). The CDR3 is 17 amino acids. The germline gives CDR1 LGHNA, CDR2 YSLEER. V was pared by 1 base and J by 4 bases, with 18 bases between. The CDR3 DNA sequence: TGCGCCAGCAGCCAAGGAGACAGGAGAGGGCTGCCAGATACGCAGTATTTT. Translated, it gives CASSQGDRRGLPDTQYF.